The 32 T cell receptor beta chains listed next were all sequenced from one sample in a study of identical twins. TCRdb reanalysed the 5' RACE reads using MiXCR and keeps one entry per CDR3 protein. This table has 300,000 to 400,000 distinct CDR3 sequences, 9% appearing once. Material for sequencing was naive T cells sorted from blood. These receptors were obtained from a woman between 50 and 59 years old in good health.

This clonotype was detected many times. The chain couples TRBV12-3 or TRBV12-4 to TRBJ1-2, with TRBD1 identical over 9 bases. CDR3 length: 16 residues. V was pared by 5 bases and J by 7 bases, with 14 bases of the junction left unmatched. The DNA of the CDR3 is TGTGCCAGCAGTGGGAGGACAGGGGCCCCCTGGTTTGGCTACACCTTC. This translates into CASSGRTGAPWFGYTF.

This clonotype appeared many times. The V call is TRBV10-3, the J call TRBJ2-1; 8 nucleotides agree with TRBD1. This CDR3 has 14 amino acids. The V gene end was trimmed by 5 bases and the J gene end by 2 bases; junction bases not matched to a gene: 2. Germline CDR1 ENHRY, CDR2 SYGVKD. CDR3: CAISPGQAYNEQFF. CDR3 nucleotides: TGTGCCATCAGTCCGGGACAGGCCTACAATGAGCAGTTCTTC.

This clonotype was detected ten times or more. This chain connects TRBV20-1 to TRBJ1-1; D is uncertain. Germline V CDR1 and CDR2: DFQATT, SNEGSKA (reference sequence). This CDR3 comprises 10 residues. CDR3 protein: CRASGTEAFF. CDR3 sequence (DNA): TGCAGGGCCAGTGGCACTGAAGCTTTCTTT.

There are a few counts of this clonotype. V usage is TRBV2 and J usage is TRBJ2-3; TRBD1 agrees at 9 bases. Germline CDR1 reads SNHLY; CDR2 reads FYNNEI. The J segment lost 2 bases and the V segment lost 6 bases, leaving 6 bases of the junction unmatched. The CDR3 runs 15 residues. This chain's CDR3 is CASRIRDRVTDTQYF. The CDR3 DNA reads TGTGCCAGCAGAATCCGGGACAGGGTCACAGATACGCAGTATTTT.

This clonotype was recorded a few times. The chain has TRBV9 and TRBJ2-5; 8 bases fit TRBD2. The V gene's germline CDR1 is SGDLS and CDR2 YYNGEE. V gave up 0 bases and J gave up 5 bases; unmatched junction bases: 9. The CDR3 has 16 amino acids. CDR3 nucleotides: TGTGCCAGCAGCGTAGGGCCAGCGGGAGAGTCGGAGACCCAGTACTTC. Translation gives CASSVGPAGESETQYF.

In this sample, this clonotype turned up a few times. The genes are TRBV5-1 and TRBJ2-3; D is ambiguous. CDR1 and CDR2 (germline): SGHRS, YFSETQ. Trimming stripped 7 bases from V and 1 base from J, with 10 bases between. The CDR3 is made up of 13 amino acids. CDR3 DNA: TGCGCCAGCTTCTATGGGGGCACAGATACGCAGTATTTT. Translated, it gives CASFYGGTDTQYF.

CDR3: CASSLELAGNTDTQYF. CDR3 in DNA: TGTGCCAGCAGTTTAGAACTAGCGGGAAACACAGATACGCAGTATTTT. The V gene is TRBV12-3 or TRBV12-4, the J gene TRBJ2-3; TRBD2 aligns across 10 bases. CDR3 length equals 16 residues. The junction had 3 bases not matched to a gene; V was cut back by 1 base and J by 2 bases.

The V call is TRBV5-6, the J call TRBJ2-7; D is uncertain. Trimming cost V 0 bases and J 1 base, with 14 bases left between them. The CDR3 sequence is 16 residues long. The germline V gene encodes CDR1 SGHDT and CDR2 YYEEEE. In DNA form, the CDR3 reads TGTGCCAGCAGCTTGGGAGGCGAAGCTCTTTCCTACGAGCAGTACTTC. Protein product: CASSLGGEALSYEQYF.

This chain joins TRBV28 and TRBJ2-3; 9 bases fit TRBD1. The CDR3 is 14 residues long. Germline values: CDR1 MDHEN, CDR2 SYDVKM. The V gene end was trimmed by 3 bases and the J gene end by 7 bases; junction bases not matched to a gene: 5. The CDR3 nucleotides read TGTGCCAGCAGTTTGGGACAGGGTAGAAATACGCAGTATTTT. This translates into CASSLGQGRNTQYF.

In this sample, this clonotype turned up a few times. The CDR3 nucleotides are TGTGCCAGCAGTTTCGGCAGTCTAGCGGGGAGCACAGATACGCAGTATTTT. Residues: CASSFGSLAGSTDTQYF. The chain carries TRBV12-3 or TRBV12-4 and TRBJ2-3; 9 bases line up with TRBD2. This CDR3 has 17 residues. The V gene end was trimmed by 3 bases and the J gene end by 0 bases; junction bases not matched to a gene: 7.

This clonotype has a handful of counts. CDR3 region: CATGEGNTDTQYF. DNA for the CDR3: TGTGCCACGGGAGAAGGGAACACAGATACGCAGTATTTT. The chain couples TRBV28 to TRBJ2-3; perhaps TRBD2 as D (6 bases). This CDR3 is built from 13 residues. CDR1 is MDHEN and CDR2 is SYDVKM in the germline V gene. The V end was cut by 10 bases, the J end by 2 bases, with 13 bases between.

This clonotype was recorded a few times. The chain links TRBV28 to TRBJ2-7; D not certain. Trimming removed 7 bases from V and 0 bases from J, with 13 bases in between. CDR3 length: 14 residues. Germline CDR1 is MDHEN and CDR2 is SYDVKM. In DNA, the CDR3 is TGTGCCAGCAAAGCCGGCTCTCTCTCCTACGAGCAGTACTTC. The encoded protein is CASKAGSLSYEQYF.

This clonotype appeared a few times. This chain joins TRBV2 and TRBJ2-1; D perhaps matches TRBD2 (5 bases). Germline lookup yields CDR1 SNHLY and CDR2 FYNNEI. The ends were cut back, 6 bases at V and 5 bases at J, with 11 bases in the middle. The CDR3 totals 13 residues. For the CDR3, the DNA is TGTGCCAGCAGGGAACTAGATAACAATGAGCAGTTCTTC. Translated, it gives CASRELDNNEQFF.

This clonotype was found many times. The gene calls are TRBV12-3 or TRBV12-4 and TRBJ2-1, with 7 bases fitting TRBD2. The CDR3 spans 16 residues. Trimming at V came to 5 bases and at J to 4 bases, leaving 11 bases not matched to a gene. The CDR3 nucleotides are TGTGCCAGCAGTCTCCTGACGGGAGGAGGGTACAATGAGCAGTTCTTC. It is translated as CASSLLTGGGYNEQFF.

This chain joins TRBV7-8 and TRBJ2-1; D is uncertain. V was trimmed by 0 bases and J by 12 bases, leaving 12 bases between them. Germline CDR1 reads SGHVS; CDR2 reads FQNEAQ. CDR3 length: 13 amino acids. This chain's CDR3 is CASSLANARRQFF. In DNA, the CDR3 is TGTGCCAGCAGCTTAGCAAACGCGAGAAGGCAGTTCTTC. The complete variable domain, with remaining parts taken from reference TRBV7-8 and TRBJ2-1, reads GAGVSQSPRYKVAKRGQDVALRCDPISGHVSLFWYQQALGQGPEFLTYFQNEAQLDKSGLPSDRFFAERPEGSVSTLKIQRTQQEDSAVYLCASSLANARRQFFGPGTRLTVL.

This chain uses TRBV27 with TRBJ1-5, with a tentative D call TRBD1 (5 bases). Trimming left V 2 bases short and J 1 base short, with 9 bases between. Germline-derived CDR1 and CDR2 are MNHEY and SMNVEV (reference sequence). The CDR3 runs to 15 residues. The CDR3 sequence is CASSLVGASNQPQHF. In DNA form, the CDR3 reads TGTGCCAGCAGTTTAGTCGGGGCGAGCAATCAGCCCCAGCATTTT.

At least ten counts were recorded for this clonotype. The chain couples TRBV12-3 or TRBV12-4 to TRBJ2-7; 8 bases line up with TRBD2. Trimming at V came to 5 bases and at J to 0 bases, leaving 6 bases not matched to a gene. The CDR3 is 15 amino acids. CDR3 nucleotide sequence: TGTGCCAGCAGTAGCATAGCGGGATCCTCCTACGAGCAGTACTTC. The encoded protein is CASSSIAGSSYEQYF.

This clonotype was detected only a few times. The chain joins TRBV11-2 to TRBJ2-7, with 8 bases matching TRBD2. V lost 7 bases, J lost 2 bases, and 10 bases stayed unmatched. Germline V gene sequence: CDR1 SGHAT, CDR2 FQNNGV. The CDR3 runs to 15 residues. The chain's CDR3 is CASTDQRETPYEQYF. The DNA for the CDR3 is TGTGCCAGCACCGACCAGCGGGAGACTCCCTACGAGCAGTACTTC.

The chain carries TRBV19 and TRBJ1-1; D unclear. There are 13 residues in the CDR3. Trimming pared 1 base from V and 0 bases from J, leaving 3 bases between. CDR1 is LNHDA and CDR2 is SQIVND in the germline V gene (reference sequence). CDR3 region: CASSIAMNTEAFF. The CDR3 nucleotides read TGTGCCAGTAGTATAGCAATGAACACTGAAGCTTTCTTT.

The J gene is TRBJ1-5, the V gene TRBV6-2 or TRBV6-3; possibly TRBD1 for D (5 bases). CDR1 and CDR2 (germline): MNHEY, SVGEGT. V lost 7 bases and J 4 bases, leaving 14 bases between the germline ends. The CDR3 is 14 residues long. The CDR3 sequence is CASTPIGGNQPQHF. The CDR3 region has the DNA TGTGCCAGCACCCCAATCGGGGGGAATCAGCCCCAGCATTTT.

Of note for this clonotype: The DNA is omitted, as the CDR3 cannot be located on it reliably, and the CDR3 follows TCRdb's listing. The chain employs TRBV29-1 and TRBJ2-2; the table's TRBD1 call for D was not verified on the DNA. The CDR3 length is 13 residues, termini included. Germline CDR1 and CDR2: SQVTM and ANQGSEA. CDR3 region: CSVQGYTGELFFF.

This clonotype was counted a few times. The chain couples TRBV6-2 or TRBV6-3 to TRBJ2-1, with no clear D. The germline CDR1 and CDR2 sequences are MNHEY and SVGEGT. V was shortened by 0 bases and J by 4 bases, with 4 bases between the two germline ends. This CDR3 contains 13 residues. This CDR3 reads CASSYSWYNEQFF. The CDR3 DNA is TGTGCCAGCAGTTACTCTTGGTACAATGAGCAGTTCTTC.

The table lists this clonotype with a few counts. The rearrangement links TRBV5-1 to TRBJ2-2, with 9 nucleotides matching TRBD2. CDR1 SGHRS and CDR2 YFSETQ come from the germline V gene. V shed 3 bases and J 3 bases; nucleotides not matched to a gene: 3. This CDR3 spans 15 amino acids. The CDR3 loop reads CASSYRTSDTGELFF. The CDR3 bases are TGCGCCAGCAGCTACAGGACTAGCGACACCGGGGAGCTGTTTTTT. Looking up the rest from reference TRBV5-1 and TRBJ2-2 gives the full variable domain: KAGVTQTPRYLIKTRGQQVTLSCSPISGHRSVSWYQQTPGQGLQFLFEYFSETQRNKGNFPGRFSGRQFSNSRSEMNVSTLELGDSALYLCASSYRTSDTGELFFGEGSRLTVL.

This clonotype was counted between two and nine times. CDR3 DNA sequence: TGTGCCAGCAGCCACCTCAGGGGGGGGGCCTACAATGAGCAGTTCTTC. Translated: CASSHLRGGAYNEQFF. The chain has TRBV3-1 and TRBJ2-1; TRBD1 or TRBD2 may be the D gene (7 bases each). The V end was cut by 3 bases, the J end by 2 bases, with 14 bases between. The CDR3 consists of 16 residues. Germline CDR1 is LGHDT and CDR2 is YNNKEL (reference sequence).

This sequence joins TRBV24-1 and TRBJ2-6, with D maybe TRBD1 (6 bases). The V gene lost 4 bases and the J gene lost 0 bases, with 9 bases spanning the gap. CDR3 length: 16 residues. Per the germline V gene, CDR1 is KGHDR and CDR2 is SFDVKD. The CDR3 loop is CATSEQTGSGANVLTF. Here the CDR3 DNA reads TGTGCCACCAGTGAACAGACAGGCTCTGGGGCCAACGTCCTGACTTTC.

In its sample, this clonotype was seen a few times. The V call is TRBV12-3 or TRBV12-4, the J call TRBJ1-2; D gene ambiguous. V was pared by 3 bases and J by 5 bases, with 10 bases between. The CDR3 is 13 amino acids. CDR3 DNA: TGTGCCAGCAGTTTGCATGGCAGTTATGGCTACACCTTC. Protein product: CASSLHGSYGYTF.

This chain connects TRBV7-9 to TRBJ2-1, with 10 bases matching TRBD2. This CDR3 has 12 amino acids. V gave up 4 bases and J gave up 15 bases; unmatched junction bases: 6. Germline CDR1 and CDR2: SEHNR and FQNEAQ (reference sequence). The CDR3 DNA follows: TGTGCCAGCAGCTCCAGCGGGAGGGCCTCGTTCTTC. Encoded protein: CASSSSGRASFF.

This rearrangement joins TRBV5-1 to TRBJ2-1; D is perhaps TRBD2 (5 bases). Per the germline V gene, CDR1 is SGHRS and CDR2 is YFSETQ. V was clipped by 5 bases and J by 8 bases, with 11 bases between them. The CDR3 is 12 amino acids. The CDR3 region is CASRAEVDEQFF. The CDR3 DNA sequence: TGCGCCAGCAGGGCGGAGGTCGATGAGCAGTTCTTC.

Only a few counts were recorded for this clonotype. The chain has TRBV4-1 and TRBJ2-2; D not certain. CDR3 length equals 15 residues. The V end lost 0 bases, the J end lost 0 bases, and 5 bases lay between the germline ends. CDR1 is MGHRA and CDR2 is YSYEKL in the germline V gene. The chain's CDR3 is CASSQDPTNTGELFF. CDR3 nucleotide sequence: TGCGCCAGCAGCCAAGACCCCACGAACACCGGGGAGCTGTTTTTT.

The chain recombines TRBV20-1 with TRBJ2-3, with TRBD2 matching over 10 bases. Germline V gives CDR1 DFQATT, CDR2 SNEGSKA (reference sequence). CDR3 length equals 16 residues. V dropped 6 bases and J dropped 6; count of bases not matched to a gene: 15. The CDR3 DNA is TGCAGTGCGAACCCATGGGCTAGCGGGAGTGATGATACGCAGTATTTT. It is translated as CSANPWASGSDDTQYF.

The chain joins TRBV27 to TRBJ2-1; D is tentatively TRBD1 or TRBD2 (5 bases each). Trimming cost V 7 bases and J 8 bases, with 18 bases left between them. CDR3 length: 14 amino acids. Germline V gene data show CDR1 as MNHEY and CDR2 as SMNVEV (reference sequence). CDR3 protein: CASTGTTAGHEQFF. The CDR3 DNA reads as TGTGCCAGCACGGGGACCACCGCGGGCCATGAGCAGTTCTTC.

V usage is TRBV25-1 and J usage is TRBJ2-5; D gene uncertain. Trimming cost V 6 bases and J 2 bases, with 13 bases left between them. The CDR3 extends over 14 amino acids. CDR1 is MGHDK and CDR2 is SYGVNS in the germline V gene. Written as DNA, the CDR3 is TGTGCCAGCAGGCCCGTGGCCTCTCAAGAGACCCAGTACTTC. Translating it yields CASRPVASQETQYF.